The 11 T cell receptor beta chains below all came from one sample that was sequenced in a study of blood T cell repertoires in COVID-19 (dated by TCRdb to the early 2020s). The library was built by means of the immunoSEQ multiplex PCR assay. This immuneACCESS table, as held by TCRdb, lists in-frame sequences with V and J called but not all clones. Of the missing ones, under half trace to an unresolved V gene in checked studies; the others have no known cause. The sample table holds under 350,000 clones, of which 80% to 95% were seen once. Approximately 7.5% of the sample goes to the ten largest clones. The sample taken for sequencing was peripheral blood. These receptors were taken from a woman in her 30s with COVID-19, enrolled during active disease.

This chain links TRBV28 with TRBJ2-7; D might be TRBD2 (6 bases). Germline CDR1 is MDHEN and CDR2 is SYDVKM. Between the trimmed V and J ends, which lost 3 bases and 6 bases, there was a span of 12 bases. The CDR3 is 13 amino acids. CDR3 bases: TGTGCCAGCAGTTTGTTACTAGCCGGCGAGCAGTACTTC. It yields the protein CASSLLLAGEQYF.

V and J are TRBV7-2 and TRBJ2-7, with 9 bases identical to TRBD1. The CDR3 loop spans 14 amino acids. Germline assignment: CDR1 SGHTA and CDR2 FQGNSA. V shed 8 bases, J shed 3 bases, and the junction held 8 bases outside the gene matches. For the CDR3, the DNA is TGTGCCAGCTCCAGGGGGACAGGGAACTACGAGCAGTACTTC. Translating gives CASSRGTGNYEQYF.

The sample holds one count of this clone. The J gene is TRBJ2-5, the V gene TRBV5-1, with TRBD2 identical over 10 bases. Per the germline V gene, CDR1 is SGHRS and CDR2 is YFSETQ. There are 15 residues in the CDR3. V lost 4 bases and J lost 5; bases outside the gene matches: 8. The CDR3: CASSISGTSEETQYF. CDR3 coding DNA: TGCGCCAGCAGCATCTCCGGGACTAGCGAGGAGACCCAGTACTTC.

CDR3 nucleotides: TGTGCCAGCAGCCAAGAGACTAGCGGGAGCAGGAATGAGCAGTTCTTC. The encoded protein is CASSQETSGSRNEQFF. J is TRBJ2-1 and V is TRBV3-1 (or the pseudogene TRBV3-2); 12 bases agree with TRBD2. The V segment lost 0 bases and the J segment 7 bases; nucleotides outside the gene matches: 4. The CDR3 is 16 residues long. The V gene's germline CDR1 is LGHDT and CDR2 YNNKEL (reference sequence).

The chain joins TRBV2 to TRBJ2-7; 9 bases map to TRBD2. Germline V gene lookup returns CDR1 SNHLY and CDR2 FYNNEI. CDR3 size: 16 residues. V gave up 6 bases and J gave up 1 base; unmatched junction bases: 10. CDR3 sequence (DNA): TGTGCCAGCAGCGGTCGACTAGCGGCGACGTCCTACGAGCAGTACTTC. As protein: CASSGRLAATSYEQYF. Full variable domain (remainder filled in from reference TRBV2 and TRBJ2-7): EPEVTQTPSHQVTQMGQEVILRCVPISNHLYFYWYRQILGQKVEFLVSFYNNEISEKSEIFDDQFSVERPDGSNFTLKIRSTKLEDSAMYFCASSGRLAATSYEQYFGPGTRLTVT.

The V call is TRBV18, the J call TRBJ1-1; 8 nucleotides line up with TRBD1. Germline V gene data show CDR1 as KGHSH and CDR2 as LQKENI. CDR3 length: 15 amino acids. J gave up 2 bases and V 3 bases, and 5 bases lay outside the gene matches. The CDR3 sequence: CASSPPQGANTEAFF. The CDR3 DNA reads TGTGCCAGCTCACCCCCCCAGGGGGCAAACACTGAAGCTTTCTTT.

This clone occurred once. V usage is TRBV30 and J usage is TRBJ2-7; 10 positions match TRBD2. CDR1 and CDR2 from the germline V gene are GTSNPN and SVGIG (reference sequence). CDR3 length: 14 residues. Trimming cost V 4 bases and J 2 bases; bases outside gene matches: 5. CDR3: CAWTHGLAAYEQYF. CDR3 sequence (DNA): TGTGCCTGGACCCATGGACTAGCGGCCTACGAGCAGTACTTC.

The rearrangement joins TRBV28 to TRBJ1-5, with 11 bases matching TRBD1. V shed 6 bases and J 4 bases; nucleotides not matched to a gene: 5. This CDR3 contains 15 residues. Germline V gene lookup returns CDR1 MDHEN and CDR2 SYDVKM. CDR3 sequence reads: CASRQGDRGNQPQHF. The DNA of the CDR3 is TGTGCCAGCAGGCAGGGGGACAGGGGGAATCAGCCCCAGCATTTT.

V is TRBV2 and J is TRBJ2-5; TRBD1 aligns across 10 bases. The CDR3 runs 16 residues. V trimming: 6 bases; J trimming: 2 bases; junction bases outside the gene matches: 9. Germline loops: CDR1 SNHLY, CDR2 FYNNEI. CDR3 sequence: CASSHDRGRGQETQYF. The CDR3 nucleotides are TGTGCCAGCAGCCACGACAGGGGGCGGGGACAAGAGACCCAGTACTTC.

The CDR3 loop reads CASSPRATGYEQYF. The CDR3 region has the DNA TGTGCCAGCAGTCCCCGAGCCACAGGGTACGAGCAGTACTTC. The rearrangement joins TRBV6-5 to TRBJ2-7; D is perhaps TRBD1 (6 bases). Per the germline V gene, CDR1 is MNHEY and CDR2 is SVGAGI. This CDR3 spans 14 amino acids. Trimming took off 5 bases at V and 4 bases at J, with 15 bases between the two ends.

As regards this clone: Other DNA sequences from this sample encode an identical CDR3 as well. The rearrangement uses TRBV10-3 and TRBJ2-7, with TRBD2 matching over 14 bases. With V trimmed by 10 bases and J by 4 bases, 3 bases remained unmatched. CDR1 ENHRY and CDR2 SYGVKD come from the germline V gene. The CDR3 extends over 13 amino acids. CDR3 nucleotide sequence: TGTGCCAGCGGGACTAGCGGGAGTTACGAGCAGTACTTC. Translation gives CASGTSGSYEQYF.